The 13 T cell receptor beta chains reported below all come from one sample, sequenced in a study of human T cells and chemical hapten exposure. Before extraction, the whole blood was not fractionated, and total RNA was taken from it. TCRdb processed the 5' RACE reads anew with MiXCR; each CDR3 protein has one entry. The sample includes 100,000 to 120,000 distinct CDR3 sequences, around 20% of them seen just once. These receptors all come from a human donor in good health.

V and J are TRBV12-3 or TRBV12-4 and TRBJ2-1; D unresolved. V shed 5 bases and J shed 6 bases, with 8 bases lying between them. This CDR3 spans 12 amino acids. Here the CDR3 reads CASSPSINEQFF. CDR3 sequence (DNA): TGTGCCAGCAGTCCTAGTATCAATGAGCAGTTCTTC.

This chain links TRBV19 with TRBJ2-5; 8 nucleotides match TRBD2. The germline V gene encodes CDR1 LNHDA and CDR2 SQIVND (reference sequence). Trimming at V came to 3 bases and at J to 5 bases, leaving 8 bases not matched to a gene. The CDR3 totals 15 residues. CDR3 residues: CASSIGAGGGETQYF. CDR3 coding DNA: TGTGCCAGTAGTATCGGCGCGGGAGGCGGCGAGACCCAGTACTTC.

This chain joins TRBV30 and TRBJ2-2; TRBD2 might be the D (6 bases). Germline loops: CDR1 GTSNPN, CDR2 SVGIG (reference sequence). CDR3 length: 14 residues. V lost 1 base and J lost 0, with 6 bases in between. CDR3 sequence reads: CAWSGLANTGELFF. In DNA, the CDR3 is TGTGCCTGGAGTGGACTAGCGAACACCGGGGAGCTGTTTTTT.

The V call is TRBV20-1, the J call TRBJ1-6; no reliable D call. Germline CDR1 is DFQATT and CDR2 is SNEGSKA (reference sequence). V lost 3 bases and J 8 bases, leaving 14 bases between the germline ends. The CDR3 extends over 14 amino acids. The CDR3 DNA reads as TGCAGTGCTAGTTTAACCCAGGAGTATTCACCCCTCCACTTT. This encodes CSASLTQEYSPLHF.

The genes are TRBV27 and TRBJ2-2; TRBD1 or TRBD2 may be the D gene (6 bases each). V was shortened by 6 bases and J by 7 bases, with 15 bases between the two germline ends. The V gene's germline CDR1 is MNHEY and CDR2 SMNVEV (reference sequence). The CDR3 length is 14 residues. CDR3 region: CASSTRGRVGELFF. CDR3 coding DNA: TGTGCCAGCAGCACCCGGGGGCGAGTCGGGGAGCTGTTTTTT.

V is TRBV29-1 and J is TRBJ2-7; 10 positions match TRBD2. Trimming cost V 3 bases and J 5 bases; bases outside gene matches: 7. CDR1 is SQVTM and CDR2 is ANQGSEA in the germline V gene. The CDR3 is made up of 14 amino acids. Written as DNA, the CDR3 is TGCAGCGTTGATACTAGCGGGAAGCGGAACGAGCAGTACTTC. It translates to CSVDTSGKRNEQYF.

This clonotype showed up just a few times. The rearrangement uses TRBV28 and TRBJ2-4; 7 nucleotides match TRBD2. The CDR3 is 16 amino acids. V shed 6 bases, J shed 2 bases, and the junction held 10 bases outside the gene matches. The germline CDR1 and CDR2 sequences are MDHEN and SYDVKM. The CDR3 reads CASSLAGGSSKNIQYF. CDR3 in DNA: TGTGCCAGCAGCCTAGCCGGGGGGTCGTCCAAAAACATTCAGTACTTC. Combining the CDR3 with reference TRBV28 and TRBJ2-4 gives the whole variable domain DVKVTQSSRYLVKRTGEKVFLECVQDMDHENMFWYRQDPGLGLRLIYFSYDVKMKEKGDIPEGYSVSREKKERFSLILESASTNQTSMYLCASSLAGGSSKNIQYFGAGTRLSVL.

This chain links TRBV3-1 with TRBJ1-1, with 7 bases that match TRBD1. With 0 bases clipped from V and 4 bases from J, the junction kept 5 bases outside the gene matches. Germline-derived CDR1 and CDR2 are LGHDT and YNNKEL (reference sequence). This CDR3 is 15 amino acids long. The CDR3 reads CASSQDSDRATEAFF. The CDR3 region has the DNA TGTGCCAGCAGCCAAGATTCCGACAGGGCCACTGAAGCTTTCTTT.

The chain employs TRBV10-2 and TRBJ1-5; no firm D call. There are 15 residues in the CDR3. V lost 2 bases and J 0 bases, leaving 8 bases between the germline ends. CDR1 WSHSY and CDR2 SAAADI come from the germline V gene. CDR3 region: CASSETGNSNQPQHF. CDR3 nucleotide sequence: TGCGCCAGCAGTGAGACGGGGAATAGCAATCAGCCCCAGCATTTT.

J is TRBJ1-2 and V is TRBV2; D ambiguous. V lost 6 bases, J lost 4 bases, and 9 bases lay in between. The V gene's germline CDR1 is SNHLY and CDR2 FYNNEI. This CDR3 spans 12 amino acids. The CDR3 loop reads CASRSGGYGYTF. In nucleotides, the CDR3 is TGTGCCAGCAGATCCGGAGGCTATGGCTACACCTTC. Variable domain in full (rest from reference TRBV2 and TRBJ1-2): EPEVTQTPSHQVTQMGQEVILRCVPISNHLYFYWYRQILGQKVEFLVSFYNNEISEKSEIFDDQFSVERPDGSNFTLKIRSTKLEDSAMYFCASRSGGYGYTFGSGTRLTVV.

This chain connects TRBV7-9 to TRBJ1-1, with D possibly matching TRBD1 (5 bases). Germline-derived CDR1 and CDR2 are SEHNR and FQNEAQ (reference sequence). The V end was cut by 5 bases, the J end by 11 bases, with 24 bases between. The CDR3 has 15 amino acids. CDR3: CASSIKGASRGSAFF. The DNA for the CDR3 is TGTGCCAGCAGCATTAAAGGGGCCAGCCGAGGGTCGGCTTTCTTT.

In this sample, this clonotype turned up a few times. DNA of the CDR3: TGTGCCACCAGTGAACTAGCGGGAGTATCAGATACGCAGTATTTT. It yields the protein CATSELAGVSDTQYF. J is TRBJ2-3 and V is TRBV24-1, with 11 bases aligning to TRBD2. J lost 4 bases, V lost 4 bases, and 3 bases had no gene match. Germline loops: CDR1 KGHDR, CDR2 SFDVKD. The CDR3 totals 15 residues.

The rearrangement links TRBV14 to TRBJ2-2, with unresolved D. The germline V gene encodes CDR1 SGHDN and CDR2 FVKESK. The CDR3 contains 16 residues. Trimming cost V 2 bases and J 0 bases, with 10 bases left between them. CDR3 DNA: TGTGCCAGCAGCCAACAGACTGGCTCGAACACCGGGGAGCTGTTTTTT. This codes for CASSQQTGSNTGELFF.